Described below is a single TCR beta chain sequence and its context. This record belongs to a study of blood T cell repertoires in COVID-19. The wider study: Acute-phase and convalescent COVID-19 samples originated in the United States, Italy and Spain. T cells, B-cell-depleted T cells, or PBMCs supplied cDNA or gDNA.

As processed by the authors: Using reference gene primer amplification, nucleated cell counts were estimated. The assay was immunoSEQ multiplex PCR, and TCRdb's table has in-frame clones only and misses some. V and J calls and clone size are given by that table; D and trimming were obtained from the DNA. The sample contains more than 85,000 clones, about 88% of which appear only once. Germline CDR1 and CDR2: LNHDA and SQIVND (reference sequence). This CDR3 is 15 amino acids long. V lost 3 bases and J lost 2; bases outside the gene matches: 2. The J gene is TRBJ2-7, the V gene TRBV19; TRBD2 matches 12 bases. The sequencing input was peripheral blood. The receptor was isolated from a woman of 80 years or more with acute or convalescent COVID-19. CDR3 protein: CASSIGLAGPYEQYF. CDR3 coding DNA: TGTGCCAGTAGTATCGGACTAGCGGGGCCCTACGAGCAGTACTTC.